The 4 T cell receptor beta chains presented below share a single source sample, sequenced in a study of T cells in women clearing cervical HPV infection. Repertoires were generated with immunoSEQ multiplex PCR, while TCRdb's copy carries only in-frame clones and drops some. The sample features about 40,000 clones, with about 6% in its top ten. Sequencing was performed on blood buffy coat. These receptor sequences come from a woman between 18 and 75 years old with a cervical HPV16 infection that either progressed to CIN3+ or cleared (not recorded which).

Note on this clone: The CDR3 extends 3 residues past the end of the read, so its final part is completed from the germline J gene. The rearrangement joins TRBV6-8 to TRBJ1-1; tentative D call: TRBD1 (6 bases). Germline CDR1 MNHGY, CDR2 SAAAGT. This CDR3 has 15 residues. Trimming removed 4 bases from V and 0 bases from J, with 12 bases in between. The DNA read from the CDR3 is TGTGCCAGCAGTTTCCCGGGACACCTGAACACTGAA. It yields the protein CASSFPGHLNTE. In full, the CDR3 is CASSFPGHLNTEAFF.

About this clone: Read data end 3 residues before the CDR3 end; the end is taken from the germline J gene. This rearrangement joins TRBV19 to TRBJ1-2; a possible D gene is TRBD1 (5 bases). Trimming cost V 3 bases and J 5 bases, with 13 bases left between them. Germline-derived CDR1 and CDR2 are LNHDA and SQIVND (reference sequence). The CDR3 is 14 amino acids. The CDR3 sequence is CASSIGNRLYGYTF. The covered CDR3 bases are TGTGCCAGTAGTATCGGGAACAGGTTATATGGC. The variable domain in full, completed from reference TRBV19 and TRBJ1-2, reads DGGITQSPKYLFRKEGQNVTLSCEQNLNHDAMYWYRQDPGQGLRLIYYSQIVNDFQKGDIAEGYSVSREKKESFPLTVTSAQKNPTAFYLCASSIGNRLYGYTFGSGTRLTVV.

In regard to this clone: Coverage ceases 3 residues before the CDR3 finishes, and the germline J gene fills in the end. V and J are TRBV30 and TRBJ1-5, with D possibly matching TRBD1 (5 bases). CDR1 and CDR2 from the germline V gene are GTSNPN and SVGIG (reference sequence). The CDR3 runs 14 residues. Incomplete CDR3 DNA: TGTGCCTGGAGTCTGGGGCGCAGCACAGATCCC. Protein: CAWSLGRSTDP. The whole CDR3 reads CAWSLGRSTDPQHF.

Of note for this clone: Read data end 3 residues before the CDR3 end; the end is taken from the germline J gene. The rearrangement links TRBV19 to TRBJ1-5; no clear D gene. The germline gives CDR1 LNHDA, CDR2 SQIVND (reference sequence). The CDR3 spans 16 residues. The V and J ends lost 5 bases and 1 base respectively, with 15 bases between them. The sequenced part of the CDR3 DNA is TGTGCCAGTAGTGTTCCGGGGTCGGGAAGCAATCAGCCC. This codes for CASSVPGSGSNQP. The CDR3 reads in full as CASSVPGSGSNQPQHF.